Following are 11 T cell receptor beta chains from one sample sequenced in a study of spatial heterogeneity in lung cancer. MiXCR, applied by TCRdb to the 5' RACE reads, yields one record per CDR3 protein. Of around 18,000 distinct CDR3 sequences detected, 5.7% appear once; the ten largest clones hold 10%. The sample's time point: sample taken at primary tumor resection. These receptors' targets are unknown. Study-level points and caveats: Mutation tallies in tumors tracked expanded intratumoral alpha and beta TCR counts.

Sequences were derived from lung tumor tissue, sampled at surgery. Receptor source: a female donor with early-stage non-small cell lung cancer.

Many counts were recorded for this clonotype. The chain has TRBV6-2 or TRBV6-3 and TRBJ1-1, with 10 bases that match TRBD1. Germline-derived CDR1 and CDR2 are MNHEY and SVGEGT. Trimming at V came to 6 bases and at J to 7 bases, leaving 11 bases not matched to a gene. CDR3 length equals 15 residues. The CDR3 coding sequence is TGTGCCAGCAGCGTGTCCGGGACAGGGGCGGATGAAGCTTTCTTT. This codes for CASSVSGTGADEAFF.

The CDR3 is CASRTSGISDTDTQYF. The CDR3, as DNA: TGTGCCAGCAGGACTAGCGGGATTTCCGACACAGATACGCAGTATTTT. This chain connects TRBV28 to TRBJ2-3; the match to TRBD2 covers 11 bases. CDR3 length: 16 residues. Trimming took 6 bases from V and 2 from J; bases not matched to a gene: 7. CDR1 and CDR2 (germline): MDHEN, SYDVKM.

This clonotype was detected many times. The gene calls are TRBV14 and TRBJ2-1; TRBD2 is a possible D gene (6 bases). CDR3 size: 15 residues. Germline V gene data show CDR1 as SGHDN and CDR2 as FVKESK. Between the trimmed V and J ends, which lost 6 bases and 2 bases, there was a span of 14 bases. This CDR3 reads CASRSTSQTYNEQFF. The CDR3 nucleotides are TGTGCCAGCAGATCGACTAGTCAAACCTACAATGAGCAGTTCTTC.

This clonotype was seen many times. The chain combines TRBV18 with TRBJ1-2; D call uncertain. V lost 3 bases and J 6 bases, leaving 2 bases between the germline ends. CDR1 is KGHSH, CDR2 LQKENI, per germline. The CDR3 totals 10 residues. This CDR3 is CASSPDGYTF. CDR3 nucleotides: TGTGCCAGCTCACCTGATGGCTACACCTTC. The full variable domain, rest sourced from reference TRBV18 and TRBJ1-2, is NAGVMQNPRHLVRRRGQEARLRCSPMKGHSHVYWYRQLPEEGLKFMVYLQKENIIDESGMPKERFSAEFPKEGPSILRIQQVVRGDSAAYFCASSPDGYTFGSGTRLTVV.

This clonotype was picked up a small number of times. The chain has TRBV21-1 and TRBJ2-7; the table's D call, TRBD2, was not checked against the DNA. TRBV21-1 is designated a pseudogene. This CDR3 spans 16 amino acids. The CDR3 sequence is CASSFLGAGGSYEQYF. The CDR3 DNA is TGTGCCAGCAGCTTTCTGGGGGCGGGAGGGTCCTACGAGCAGTACTTC.

This clonotype has at least ten counts. The chain carries TRBV29-1 and TRBJ2-5, with 14 nucleotides matching TRBD2. J gave up 0 bases and V 5 bases, and 8 bases lay outside the gene matches. CDR1 is SQVTM, CDR2 ANQGSEA, per germline. This CDR3 has 17 residues. The CDR3 sequence is CSVSGTSGRRDQETQYF. The CDR3 DNA reads TGCAGCGTTTCTGGGACTAGCGGGAGACGTGACCAAGAGACCCAGTACTTC.

This clonotype is medium-sized in the sample. The chain has TRBV10-3 and TRBJ2-7; 7 bases align to TRBD1. Germline CDR1 ENHRY, CDR2 SYGVKD. The CDR3 runs to 13 residues. V was pared by 5 bases and J by 2 bases, with 3 bases of the junction left unmatched. The CDR3 reads CAISRTGTYEQYF. In nucleotides, the CDR3 is TGTGCCATCAGTAGGACAGGCACCTACGAGCAGTACTTC.

This clonotype was picked up many times. The chain employs TRBV28 and TRBJ1-5; 7 positions agree with TRBD1. CDR1 is MDHEN and CDR2 is SYDVKM in the germline V gene. The CDR3 extends over 14 amino acids. The V gene end was trimmed by 4 bases and the J gene end by 4 bases; junction bases not matched to a gene: 4. The CDR3 DNA reads TGTGCCAGCAGTTCGGGACAGCCAAATCAGCCCCAGCATTTT. Amino acids: CASSSGQPNQPQHF.

Ten or more counts support this clonotype. The chain joins TRBV4-2 to TRBJ2-1, with a tentative D call TRBD2 (5 bases). Looked up from germline, CDR1 is LGHNA and CDR2 is YNFKEQ. V gave up 2 bases and J gave up 9 bases, with 11 bases separating them. This CDR3 has 13 residues. In DNA, the CDR3 is TGTGCCAGCAGCCAAATCGAGGGTCCTGAGCAGTTCTTC. Amino acids: CASSQIEGPEQFF.

The chain recombines TRBV12-3 or TRBV12-4 with TRBJ2-7; D unresolved. This CDR3 contains 13 residues. V lost 1 base, J lost 7 bases, and 11 bases lay in between. The CDR3 coding sequence is TGTGCCAGCAGTTTAGACTTATTCTGGGAGCAGTACTTC. This translates into CASSLDLFWEQYF.

This clonotype turned up a few times. V and J are TRBV6-1 and TRBJ2-2; D is possibly TRBD2 (6 bases). The V gene's germline CDR1 is MNHNS and CDR2 SASEGT. This CDR3 contains 15 residues. V was clipped by 2 bases and J by 6 bases, with 13 bases between them. CDR3 sequence (DNA): TGTGCCAGCAGTGAAAGGGGACTTCTCCCCGGGGAGCTGTTTTTT. Protein product: CASSERGLLPGELFF.